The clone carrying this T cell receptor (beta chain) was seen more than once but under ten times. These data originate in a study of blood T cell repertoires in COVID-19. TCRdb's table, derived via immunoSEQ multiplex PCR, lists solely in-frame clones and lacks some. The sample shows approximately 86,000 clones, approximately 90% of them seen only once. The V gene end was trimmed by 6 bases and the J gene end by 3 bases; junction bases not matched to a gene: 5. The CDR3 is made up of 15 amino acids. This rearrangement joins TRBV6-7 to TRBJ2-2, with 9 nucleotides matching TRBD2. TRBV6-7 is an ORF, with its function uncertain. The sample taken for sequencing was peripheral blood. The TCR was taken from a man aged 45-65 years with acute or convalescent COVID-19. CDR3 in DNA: TGTGCCAGCAGCCAAGCGGGGGGAGACACCGGGGAGCTGTTTTTT. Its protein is CASSQAGGDTGELFF.